This T cell receptor (beta chain) appears in the sequencing data of a study of graft-versus-host responses after intestinal transplantation. Study as a whole: The transplants performed in recipients were multivisceral, liver-intestinal, or isolated intestinal. Recipients uniformly received anti-thymocyte globulin induction, followed by tacrolimus and steroids for approximately 3 years.

As regards this clone: Its matching antigen is unknown.

Study observations and caveats: The highest levels of circulating GvH clones went along with early declines in HvG clones after transplant.

Clones were sequenced by immunoSEQ multiplex PCR, and TCRdb holds only the in-frame ones, with some missing. The table includes about 120,000 clones, around 90% detected once. With 9 bases clipped from V and 0 bases from J, the junction kept 3 bases outside the gene matches. CDR1 is ENHRY, CDR2 SYGVKD, per germline. The length of the CDR3 is 14 residues. This clonotype was obtained from a human donor who was the organ donor for an intestinal transplant. The rearrangement uses TRBV10-3 and TRBJ2-3, with 10 positions matching TRBD2. The specimen comprised unstimulated CD4+ T cells sorted from spleen or lymph node cells, sampled before transplant. The CDR3 DNA follows: TGTGCCATAGGACTAGCGGCGAGCACAGATACGCAGTATTTT. Encoded protein: CAIGLAASTDTQYF.